Presented here are 15 T cell receptor beta chains from one specimen sequenced in a study of identifying expanded T cells in peripheral blood. Repertoires were generated with immunoSEQ multiplex PCR, while TCRdb's copy carries only in-frame clones and drops some. The table has 100,000 to 150,000 clones, over 65% seen once. The specimen sequenced was blood. The origin of the receptors is a person aged 18 to 70 in good health.

The CDR3 DNA reads as TGTGCCACCAGCAGGCCCGGGTTTGGAAACACCATATATTTT. As protein: CATSRPGFGNTIYF. This chain connects TRBV15 to TRBJ1-3; no definite D call. The CDR3 totals 14 residues. V lost 3 bases and J lost 3, with 9 bases in between. CDR1 and CDR2 (germline): LNHNV, YYDKDF (reference sequence). Drawing the rest from reference TRBV15 and TRBJ1-3, the complete variable domain is DAMVIQNPRYQVTQFGKPVTLSCSQTLNHNVMYWYQQKSSQAPKLLFHYYDKDFNNEADTPDNFQSRRPNTSFCFLDIRSPGLGDTAMYLCATSRPGFGNTIYFGEGSWLTVV.

CDR3 DNA sequence: TGTGCCACCAGCATTCGGAGCAATCAGCCCCAGCATTTT. Residues: CATSIRSNQPQHF. The chain employs TRBV15 and TRBJ1-5; D unclear. The CDR3 covers 13 residues. Germline V gene lookup returns CDR1 LNHNV and CDR2 YYDKDF (reference sequence). With 4 bases removed from V and 1 base from J, the gap between germline ends came to 5 bases.

V and J are TRBV11-2 and TRBJ1-4, with D perhaps matching TRBD1 (5 bases). CDR3 length: 15 amino acids. V lost 0 bases and J 8 bases, leaving 13 bases between the germline ends. The germline V gene has CDR1 SGHAT and CDR2 FQNNGV. CDR3 nucleotides: TGTGCCAGCAGCTTAGAGGTCCAGGGAAGGGAAAAACTGTTTTTT. Translation: CASSLEVQGREKLFF.

The V call is TRBV7-2, the J call TRBJ1-5; TRBD1 agrees at 12 bases. Per the germline V gene, CDR1 is SGHTA and CDR2 is FQGNSA. The CDR3 is made up of 16 amino acids. Trimming at V came to 3 bases and at J to 4 bases, leaving 4 bases not matched to a gene. The CDR3 loop reads CASSLGQGAGNQPQHF. The CDR3 bases are TGTGCCAGCAGCTTGGGACAGGGGGCGGGAAATCAGCCCCAGCATTTT.

The CDR3 bases are TGTGCCAGCAGCCCCCGGATGGGCCGGAATCAGCCCCAGCATTTT. Translated, it gives CASSPRMGRNQPQHF. The chain carries TRBV7-2 and TRBJ1-5; no reliable D call. The CDR3 is 15 amino acids. Per germline, CDR1 SGHTA and CDR2 FQGNSA. The germline V and J ends were trimmed by 5 bases and 4 bases, with 15 bases remaining between them.

J is TRBJ1-2 and V is TRBV29-1, with D maybe TRBD1 (6 bases). The V end lost 6 bases, the J end lost 9 bases, and 17 bases lay between the germline ends. Germline V gene lookup returns CDR1 SQVTM and CDR2 ANQGSEA. The CDR3 covers 12 residues. CDR3 sequence reads: CSVILSGASYTF. CDR3 DNA: TGCAGCGTAATCTTATCGGGGGCGAGCTACACCTTC. The full variable domain, completed using reference TRBV29-1 and TRBJ1-2, is SAVISQKPSRDICQRGTSLTIQCQVDSQVTMMFWYRQQPGQSLTLIATANQGSEATYESGFVIDKFPISRPNLTFSTLTVSNMSPEDSSIYLCSVILSGASYTFGSGTRLTVV.

The chain uses TRBV7-2 and TRBJ1-2; the D gene is possibly TRBD1 (5 bases). Trimming shortened V by 1 base and J by 7 bases, and 13 bases separated the two germline ends. CDR3 length: 14 residues. Germline V gene data show CDR1 as SGHTA and CDR2 as FQGNSA. The DNA for the CDR3 is TGTGCCAGCAGCTTAGGCAACCAGGGTCGTGGCTACACCTTC. Its protein product is CASSLGNQGRGYTF.

This clone was observed a single time. The chain uses TRBV11-2 and TRBJ1-2; D call uncertain. The CDR3 extends over 15 amino acids. With 1 base removed from V and 4 bases from J, the gap between germline ends came to 13 bases. Germline CDR1 is SGHAT and CDR2 is FQNNGV. CDR3 loop: CASSLGSHSFYGYTF. The CDR3 DNA sequence: TGTGCCAGCAGCTTAGGCAGCCACAGCTTCTATGGCTACACCTTC.

The chain combines TRBV25-1 with TRBJ1-5; D is ambiguous. Germline CDR1 MGHDK, CDR2 SYGVNS. The CDR3 contains 15 residues. V shed 3 bases and J shed 2 bases, with 11 bases lying between them. In DNA form, the CDR3 reads TGTGCCAGCAGTGACGCCCAAGGGCGCAATCAGCCCCAGCATTTT. Its translation is CASSDAQGRNQPQHF.

This chain joins TRBV7-8 and TRBJ2-1; D may be TRBD2 (6 bases). The V gene's germline CDR1 is SGHVS and CDR2 FQNEAQ. The CDR3 is 16 residues long. V lost 5 bases to trimming and J lost 0 bases, with 14 bases between them. The DNA of the CDR3 is TGTGCCAGCAGCCGTCGGAGGGTGAGCTCCTACAATGAGCAGTTCTTC. It translates to CASSRRRVSSYNEQFF.

The chain joins TRBV7-9 to TRBJ2-1; no definite D call. CDR1 and CDR2 (germline): SEHNR, FQNEAQ (reference sequence). The CDR3 covers 16 residues. V dropped 5 bases and J dropped 0 bases, with 14 bases sitting between them. The CDR3 protein is CASSPFHTLSYNEQFF. Written as DNA, the CDR3 is TGTGCCAGCAGCCCCTTCCACACGCTCTCCTACAATGAGCAGTTCTTC.

This chain joins TRBV29-1 and TRBJ2-3; D perhaps matches TRBD1 (6 bases). The CDR3 is made up of 13 amino acids. Germline V gene data show CDR1 as SQVTM and CDR2 as ANQGSEA. Trimming left V 7 bases short and J 8 bases short, with 19 bases between. The CDR3 is CSARQASRGTQYF. The CDR3 DNA reads TGCAGCGCTAGACAGGCATCACGGGGTACGCAGTATTTT.

V gene TRBV5-1 combines with J gene TRBJ2-6, with no clear D. The ends were cut back, 6 bases at V and 0 bases at J, with 4 bases in the middle. The CDR3 is 13 amino acids. Germline V gene lookup returns CDR1 SGHRS and CDR2 YFSETQ. CDR3 region: CASTVSGANVLTF. The DNA of the CDR3 is TGCGCCAGCACAGTCTCTGGGGCCAACGTCCTGACTTTC. The full variable domain, in which reference TRBV5-1 and TRBJ2-6 provide the parts outside the CDR3, is KAGVTQTPRYLIKTRGQQVTLSCSPISGHRSVSWYQQTPGQGLQFLFEYFSETQRNKGNFPGRFSGRQFSNSRSEMNVSTLELGDSALYLCASTVSGANVLTFGAGSRLTVL.

DNA of the CDR3: TGTGCCAGCAGCAAATCTGGGGCCAACGTCCTGACTTTC. Protein sequence: CASSKSGANVLTF. The chain has TRBV7-3 and TRBJ2-6; D call uncertain. CDR1 is SGHTA, CDR2 FQGTGA, per germline. The CDR3 consists of 13 residues. V was cut by 5 bases and J by 1 base, with 3 bases left in between.

The rearrangement joins TRBV19 to TRBJ1-2; D is possibly TRBD1 (5 bases). Germline values: CDR1 LNHDA, CDR2 SQIVND (reference sequence). Deletions cut 5 bases from V and 5 bases from J, with 18 bases between. The CDR3 contains 15 residues. The DNA of the CDR3 is TGTGCCAGTAGTCCCGGACTGGACACATGGTATGGCTACACCTTC. Protein: CASSPGLDTWYGYTF.